Listed here is a single TCR beta chain. This CDR3 contains 13 residues. Per the germline V gene, CDR1 is SEHNR and CDR2 is FQNEAQ (reference sequence). V dropped 4 bases and J dropped 2 bases, with 6 bases sitting between them. This sample is drawn from a study of control samples from healthy donors and cancer patients. The repertoire was sequenced with immunoSEQ multiplex PCR; TCRdb's copy has only in-frame clones and lacks some. The sample includes around 79,000 clones, under 95% of them seen just once. The chain combines TRBV7-9 with TRBJ1-5, with D possibly TRBD1 on 5 matching bases. Sequencing was done on a sample of PBMCs. The TCR comes from a woman between 35 and 50 years old with lung cancer. The CDR3 region has the DNA TGTGCCAGCAGCTCGGGGGGCAATCAGCCCCAGCATTTT. Protein sequence: CASSSGGNQPQHF.